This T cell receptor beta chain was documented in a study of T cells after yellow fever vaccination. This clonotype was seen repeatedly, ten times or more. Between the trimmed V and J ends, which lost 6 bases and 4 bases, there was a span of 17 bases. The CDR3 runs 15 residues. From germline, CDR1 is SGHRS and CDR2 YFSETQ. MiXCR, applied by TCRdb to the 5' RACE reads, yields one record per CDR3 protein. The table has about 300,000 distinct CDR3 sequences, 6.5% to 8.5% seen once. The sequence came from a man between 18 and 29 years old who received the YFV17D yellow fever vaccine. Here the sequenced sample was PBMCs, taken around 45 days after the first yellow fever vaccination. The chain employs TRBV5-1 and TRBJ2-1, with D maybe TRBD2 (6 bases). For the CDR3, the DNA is TGCGCCAGCACCCTGGGGCCTAGCGAATACAATGAGCAGTTCTTC. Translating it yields CASTLGPSEYNEQFF. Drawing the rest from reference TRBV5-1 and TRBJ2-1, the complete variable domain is KAGVTQTPRYLIKTRGQQVTLSCSPISGHRSVSWYQQTPGQGLQFLFEYFSETQRNKGNFPGRFSGRQFSNSRSEMNVSTLELGDSALYLCASTLGPSEYNEQFFGPGTRLTVL.